This TCR beta chain originates from a study of cytomegalovirus exposure and HLA in healthy donors listed by TCRdb under 2017. Turning to the overall study: An earlier analysis of several hundred of the donors reported 250 to 350 Gb of sequence data and about 100 million unique TCR beta sequences from about 179 million T cells. Approximately 310 gigabases of sequencing data and 75 million to 85 million unique TCR sequences made up an early release that covered some 640 HLA-typed donors. The genetic ancestry cluster associated with self-reported Caucasian donors included around four fifths of the 398 genotyped donors. The study aimed to test whether signatures of past pathogen exposure could be identified by cataloging public T cell receptors. The study used immunosequencing to profile the T cell repertoires of approximately 640 subjects and linked those repertoires to cytomegalovirus serostatus. Along with the roughly 670-subject first cohort, a separate validation cohort of some 130 different subjects was used. The study combined high-throughput TCR immunosequencing, statistical association of individual TCRs with disease status, and machine learning to predict cytomegalovirus infection status. A later analysis re-analyzed previously published TCR beta repertoires from roughly 600 donors and added high-resolution HLA genotyping to study TCR occurrence patterns. Rather than using new phenotypic data, the later analysis identified candidate immune exposures from TCR beta sequences and from how often those sequences occurred across donors. To decide whether each TCR beta V gene segment behaved as functional or pseudogenic, an earlier analysis of 587 of the donors relied on high-throughput TCR beta sequencing. Alongside the repertoire data, information on donor age, sex, ethnicity and CMV serostatus was compiled. Genome-wide SNP genotypes for about 60% of the roughly 700 donors were used in a later genetic analysis, which treated that subset as a discovery cohort. Every discovery cohort repertoire had been produced on one sequencing platform. HLA typing covered class I and class II loci at four-digit resolution. The number of donors typed differed by locus, with 629-630 for A, B, C, DRB1 and DQB1, approximately 500 for DQA1, about 610 for DPA1, and 472 for DPB1. Several DR-DQ haplotypes were treated as single units for association and clustering because of strong linkage in the cohort. Across some 400 genotyped donors of the cohort, an average of approximately 240,000 unique TCR beta nucleotide sequences per donor were sequenced, and around 20% of those sequences were non-productive.

The protocol used for the library was the immunoSEQ multiplex PCR assay. The multiplex PCR relied on a mix of 60 forward primers for TCR Vbeta segments and 13 reverse primers for TCR Jbeta segments. The CDR3 region of rearranged TCR beta genes was amplified from genomic DNA by a multiplex PCR assay. On the Illumina HiSeq System, the amplified TCR beta libraries were sequenced as 87-base-pair reads. Per the original workflow: A later analysis counted about 80 million unique TCR beta chains across the 700 or so repertoires, and around 9.9 million of these chains were shared by at least two donors. A nearest-neighbor algorithm error-corrected the raw reads and collapsed the reads into unique sequences, merging closely related sequences to remove PCR and sequencing errors. To assign V, D and J gene segments, CDR3 sequences were aligned to IMGT reference sequences. For a sequence to be retained, at least a six-nucleotide match to both a V gene segment and a J gene segment was required. A rearrangement was called productive if the CDR3 had no stop codons and remained in frame with V and J, and every other rearrangement was called non-productive. CDR3 was defined according to IMGT convention as the region running from the second conserved V-encoded cysteine to the conserved J-encoded phenylalanine. The earlier analysis of about 640 of the donors excluded any sequence lacking an unambiguous match to a single V gene segment. An earlier analysis of a few hundred of the donors classified V segments as functional when productive rearrangements were above 56.7% and as segregating when the standard deviation between donors was above 5%. A statistical classification framework was developed to diagnose cytomegalovirus status using the catalog of TCR beta chain sequences. V and J gene assignment, in a later analysis, came from comparing TCR nucleotide sequences with IMGT/GENE-DB human TR gene sequences. Using the TCRdist pipeline, a later analysis assigned CDR3 sequences along with most-parsimonious VDJ recombination scenarios. In a later analysis, each TCR beta chain was defined by its CDR3 amino acid sequence together with its V-gene family, and reads lacking a unique V-gene family were excluded. As a way to deal with suspected cross-contamination and a sequencing artifact, a later analysis dropped 450 to 600 nucleotide sequences that were highly shared and had low generation probability. For each public chain, a later analysis derived a clonal expansion index from normalized ranks of inferred template counts within each repertoire. A later analysis computed generation probabilities with a VDJ recombination model fitted to out-of-frame rearrangements, and checked the results against IGoR. In a later analysis, hypergeometric tests were used to score TCR-TCR, TCR-HLA and TCR-CMV co-occurrence, with a repertoire-size bias correction applied to TCR pairs. A later analysis estimated false discovery rates by permuting HLA or CMV assignments 20 times. In a later analysis, co-occurring TCRs were grouped with DBSCAN, and TCRdist sequence similarity was added when clustering was performed within HLA-allele-positive subsets. Repertoires with fewer than 30,000 or more than 120,000 public chains were left out of co-occurrence clustering, as were several repertoires with anomalous nucleotide sharing. TCRdb mirrors the immuneACCESS table, restricted to in-frame sequences. Some clones are absent from its copies; in checked studies, under half trace to an unresolved V gene, and the reason for the others is unknown. V and J calls and clone size are those listed in that table; D and trimming were worked out from the DNA. The sample profile shows under 200,000 clones; about 71% of them were found once. The ten top clones hold less than 3.5% of the sample.

The investigation overall reported the following: A later analysis found that TCR association rates varied across HLA loci, with DRB1 alleles showing the most associated TCRs and HLA-C alleles the fewest. Specific HLA alleles were associated with 16,951 TCR beta sequences at a false discovery rate of 0.05 in a later analysis. The 87-base-pair reads could not distinguish some IMGT-functional V segments, including TRBV6-2 and TRBV6-3, so those segments were excluded. Cytomegalovirus status was reported to be diagnosed by the classifier with high specificity and sensitivity in both the original and validation cohorts. In this cohort, only TCR beta chains were sequenced, and detectable features were limited by the absence of alpha or paired-chain data. In a later genetic analysis, a missense DCLRE1C variant was associated with V-gene and J-gene trimming of TCR beta chains, and the association was replicated in an independent cohort. In vitro tests confirmed that a few of the cytomegalovirus-associated TCR beta chains recognize cytomegalovirus antigens. Immune exposure information for the cohort was limited to CMV serostatus. Because counts were too low, about 18 rarely observed V segments, including chromosome 9 orphons, were excluded from the earlier analysis of fewer than 650 of the donors. Strong co-occurrence of HLA alleles, especially DR and DQ, made assigning TCR associations to individual alleles difficult. Across donors, most TCR sequences were observed very rarely, whereas some public TCRs were present in many individuals. According to the authors, the approach could potentially be generalized to other disease states and immunological phenotypes. The presence/absence analyses assumed that sequencing depth was roughly uniform across donors, and that assumption may not be true. A further reported finding was that TCR beta sequences accurately predicted the HLA-A and HLA-B alleles for most subjects in the first cohort. A total of around 150 TCR beta chains were listed by the study as associated with cytomegalovirus. Compared with equally common non-associated chains, HLA-associated TCR beta chains in a later analysis were more clonally expanded and had lower generation probabilities. Several of the top co-occurrence clusters appeared to be linked to parvovirus B19, influenza, CMV and Epstein-Barr virus, according to a later analysis. Because HLA typing was missing for some donors at each locus, association tests included only the typed subset. Most CMV-associated TCR beta chains appeared to be HLA-restricted in a later analysis, and the HLA associations seemed to be driven largely by CMV exposure. A group of highly shared sequence variants was considered likely to be a technical artifact of the sequencing pipeline. Correlated functional status among segregating V segments might reflect linkage disequilibrium, but an unknown experimental factor could not be ruled out. In a later genetic analysis, fewer N-insertions in productive TCRs were reported among donors in an Asian-associated ancestry cluster than the roughly 700-donor mean. An earlier analysis of approximately 600 of the donors showed that most TCR beta V segments appeared in productive rearrangements either about 87% or about 30% of the time, which broadly matched IMGT annotations.

V trim: 3 bases; J trim: 3 bases; unmatched bases: 5. CDR1 SGHTA and CDR2 FQGTGA were looked up in the germline V gene. From the cysteine up to the phenylalanine, the CDR3 has a length of 15 residues. Here the CDR3 DNA is all that survives: 45 bases in frame from base 1. Comment on this clone: Its target antigen remains unknown. No per-base quality is available; no much larger clone lies one base away.

The cohort comprised fewer than 750 healthy bone marrow donors. At the time of sampling, every cohort member was nominally healthy, though immune exposures that went unrecorded were likely present. The donor was CMV seropositive and was included in the group of almost 300 seropositive cohort members. A peripheral blood sample was collected from each donor, and TCR beta sequencing was performed on peripheral blood mononuclear cells. The Qiagen DNeasy Blood Extraction Kit was used to extract genomic DNA from the blood cell samples. Sequencing was carried out using PBMCs. Recombination joined TRBV7-3 with TRBJ2-3, with TRBD2 identical over 8 junction bases. The source is a woman aged 40 to 50 in good health and CMV-seropositive. The CDR3 protein sequence reads: CASSLSGGHTDTQYF. The bases are TGTGCCAGCAGCTTGTCGGGGGGGCATACAGATACGCAGTATTTT. Beyond the CDR3, the reference TRBV7-3 and TRBJ2-3 genes provide the residues; the full variable domain reads: GAGVSQTPSNKVTEKGKYVELRCDPISGHTALYWYRQSLGQGPEFLIYFQGTGAADDSGLPNDRFFAVRPEGSVSTLKIQRTERGDSAVYLCASSLSGGHTDTQYFGPGTRLTVL.